These 4 T cell receptor beta chains were all obtained from the same sample, sequenced in a study of CD8 T cells in Susac syndrome. RNA was extracted with the RNeasy kit, and a quantity of about 0.45 to 1 ug was reverse transcribed using random hexamers. TCRdb independently ran MiXCR on the immunoSEQ multiplex PCR reads; one entry per CDR3 protein. The data hold about 210,000 distinct CDR3 sequences, with about 95% observed a single time. Sequenced: CD4+ T cells from PBMCs. These TCRs come from a human donor with multiple sclerosis.

V usage is TRBV30 and J usage is TRBJ2-7, with D perhaps TRBD1 (5 bases). V shed 5 bases and J shed 10 bases, with 12 bases lying between them. The CDR3 spans 10 residues. Germline CDR1 reads GTSNPN; CDR2 reads SVGIG (reference sequence). CDR3 DNA sequence: TGTGCCTGGGGGGATCAGGGACAGTACTTC. Translated, it gives CAWGDQGQYF.

This clonotype was seen only once. V usage is TRBV3-1 and J usage is TRBJ2-5, with 7 bases identical to TRBD2. The germline CDR1 and CDR2 sequences are LGHDT and YNNKEL (reference sequence). The CDR3 contains 16 residues. J gave up 1 base and V 3 bases, and 8 bases lay outside the gene matches. In nucleotides, the CDR3 is TGTGCCAGCAGCCACCGCGCTGCGGGAGTCCAAGAGACCCAGTACTTC. It specifies CASSHRAAGVQETQYF.

The chain is built from TRBV27 and TRBJ1-2; weak D call: TRBD1 (5 bases). Germline V gives CDR1 MNHEY, CDR2 SMNVEV (reference sequence). CDR3 length: 12 amino acids. Trimming removed 3 bases from V and 7 bases from J, with 9 bases in between. The CDR3 DNA is TGTGCCAGCAGTTTCTACAGGATTGGCTACACCTTC. This gives the protein CASSFYRIGYTF.

CDR3 nucleotides: TGTGCCAGCTCACCGCGGACTAGCGGGAGTATGGGCAATGAGCAGTTCTTC. Translated, it gives CASSPRTSGSMGNEQFF. The rearrangement uses TRBV18 and TRBJ2-1, with 13 bases lining up with TRBD2. V shed 3 bases and J 6 bases; nucleotides not matched to a gene: 8. CDR1 and CDR2 from the germline V gene are KGHSH and LQKENI. The CDR3 is 17 residues long.